Shown below are 8 T cell receptor beta chains from a single sample sequenced in a study of shared clonotypes between healthy human individuals. The repertoire was sequenced with immunoSEQ multiplex PCR; TCRdb's copy has only in-frame clones and lacks some. The repertoire includes some 630,000 clones, around 72% of them detected once, and roughly 1.8% sits in the top ten. The sample comprised memory CD4+ T cells sorted from blood. As for subset: CD45RA-negative fraction. The receptor source for this set is a woman between 25 and 40 years old in good health.

In regard to this clone: A much bigger clone sits one base away, suggesting this may be a read error. The chain joins TRBV5-1 to TRBJ1-2, with unresolved D. The germline V and J ends were trimmed by 0 bases and 6 bases, with 9 bases remaining between them. The CDR3 has 13 residues. Germline CDR1 is SGHRS and CDR2 is YFSETQ. The chain's CDR3 is CASSLEDLHGYTF. DNA of the CDR3: TGCGCCAGCAGCTTGGAGGACCTACATGGCTACACCTTC.

The chain uses TRBV18 and TRBJ2-5; D might be TRBD1 (6 bases). The J call may be faulty, since TRBJ2-7 better matches the DNA end. The CDR3 covers 16 residues. The germline V gene has CDR1 KGHSH and CDR2 LQKENI. CDR3 loop: CASSPQAPQGSYEQYF. In DNA form, the CDR3 reads TGTGCCAGCTCACCCCAAGCCCCACAGGGATCCTACGAGCAGTACTTC.

The V and J genes are TRBV7-9 and TRBJ2-1; D gene ambiguous. Germline V gives CDR1 SEHNR, CDR2 FQNEAQ (reference sequence). The CDR3 spans 14 residues. V lost 6 bases and J 8 bases, leaving 17 bases between the germline ends. CDR3 nucleotide sequence: TGTGCCAGCAGGGACCGGACCCTGTTGGATGAGCAGTTCTTC. Its protein is CASRDRTLLDEQFF.

This clone was seen more than once but under ten times. The J gene is TRBJ1-2, the V gene TRBV18; the match to TRBD1 covers 7 bases. Per germline, CDR1 KGHSH and CDR2 LQKENI. Trimming at V came to 5 bases and at J to 4 bases, leaving 7 bases not matched to a gene. The CDR3 spans 14 residues. The CDR3 nucleotides are TGTGCCAGCTCAGGAGACAGGGTCGCCTATGGCTACACCTTC. This translates into CASSGDRVAYGYTF.

The rearrangement joins TRBV11-3 to TRBJ1-3; weak D call: TRBD1 (5 bases). V was pared by 5 bases and J by 4 bases, with 12 bases between. CDR1 is SGHNT, CDR2 YENEEA, per germline. The CDR3 contains 14 residues. The CDR3 DNA reads as TGTGCCAGCAGCCCAGGGACTGCGGGAAACACCATATATTTT. It translates to CASSPGTAGNTIYF.

This rearrangement joins TRBV28 to TRBJ2-7, with D hard to call. The CDR3 totals 12 residues. CDR1 is MDHEN and CDR2 is SYDVKM in the germline V gene. Trimming shortened V by 5 bases and J by 6 bases, and 11 bases separated the two germline ends. CDR3 amino acids: CASSPLVLEQYF. Written as DNA, the CDR3 is TGTGCCAGCAGTCCTCTAGTTCTCGAGCAGTACTTC. Full variable domain (remainder filled in from reference TRBV28 and TRBJ2-7): DVKVTQSSRYLVKRTGEKVFLECVQDMDHENMFWYRQDPGLGLRLIYFSYDVKMKEKGDIPEGYSVSREKKERFSLILESASTNQTSMYLCASSPLVLEQYFGPGTRLTVT.

The CDR3 sequence is CASSSGSYSYEQYF. In DNA, the CDR3 is TGTGCCAGCAGCAGCGGGAGTTACTCCTACGAGCAGTACTTC. V gene TRBV6-5 combines with J gene TRBJ2-7; the match to TRBD2 covers 8 bases. Germline CDR1 and CDR2: MNHEY and SVGAGI. Trimming at V came to 6 bases and at J to 0 bases, leaving 4 bases not matched to a gene. The CDR3 sequence is 14 residues long.

This clone appeared a single time. The chain carries TRBV7-9 and TRBJ2-7, with 7 bases identical to TRBD1. Germline V gene lookup returns CDR1 SEHNR and CDR2 FQNEAQ (reference sequence). CDR3 size: 16 residues. Unmatched junction bases numbered 10, after V lost 5 bases and J lost 0 bases. Here the CDR3 reads CASSRGQATYSYEQYF. In nucleotides, the CDR3 is TGTGCCAGCAGCCGAGGACAGGCGACGTACTCCTACGAGCAGTACTTC.